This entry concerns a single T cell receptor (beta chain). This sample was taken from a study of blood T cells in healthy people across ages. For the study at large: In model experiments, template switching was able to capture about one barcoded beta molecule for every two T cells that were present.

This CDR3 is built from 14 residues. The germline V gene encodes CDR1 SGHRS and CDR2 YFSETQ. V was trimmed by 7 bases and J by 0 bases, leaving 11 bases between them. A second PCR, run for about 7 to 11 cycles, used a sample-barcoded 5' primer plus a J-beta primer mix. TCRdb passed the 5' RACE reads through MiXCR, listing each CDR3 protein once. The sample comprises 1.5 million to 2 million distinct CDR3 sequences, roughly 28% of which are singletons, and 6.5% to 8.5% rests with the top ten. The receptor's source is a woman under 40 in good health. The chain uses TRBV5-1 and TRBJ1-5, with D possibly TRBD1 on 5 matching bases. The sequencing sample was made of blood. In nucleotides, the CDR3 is TGCGCCAGCCCACAGGATTATAGCAATCAGCCCCAGCATTTT. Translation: CASPQDYSNQPQHF.